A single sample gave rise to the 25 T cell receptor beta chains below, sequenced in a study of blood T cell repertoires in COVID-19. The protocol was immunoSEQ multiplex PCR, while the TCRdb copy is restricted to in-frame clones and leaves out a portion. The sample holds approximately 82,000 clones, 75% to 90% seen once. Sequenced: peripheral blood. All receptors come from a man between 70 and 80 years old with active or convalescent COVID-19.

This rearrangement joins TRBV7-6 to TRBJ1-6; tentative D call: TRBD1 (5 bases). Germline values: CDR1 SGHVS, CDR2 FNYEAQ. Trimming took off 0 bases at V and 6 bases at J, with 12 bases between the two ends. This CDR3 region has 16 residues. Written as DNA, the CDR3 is TGTGCCAGCAGCTTAGCTAGCAGGGCCACTAATTCACCCCTCCACTTT. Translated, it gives CASSLASRATNSPLHF.

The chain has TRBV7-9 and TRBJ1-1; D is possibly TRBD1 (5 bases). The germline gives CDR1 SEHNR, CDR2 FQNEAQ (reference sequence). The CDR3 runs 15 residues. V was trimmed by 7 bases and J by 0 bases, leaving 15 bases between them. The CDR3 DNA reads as TGTGCCAGCACCACGGGGGTGGCCATGAACACTGAAGCTTTCTTT. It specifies CASTTGVAMNTEAFF.

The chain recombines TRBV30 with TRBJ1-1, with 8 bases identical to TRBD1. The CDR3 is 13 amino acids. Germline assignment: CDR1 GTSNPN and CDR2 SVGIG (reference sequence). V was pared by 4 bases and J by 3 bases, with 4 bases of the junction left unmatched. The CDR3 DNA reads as TGTGCCTGGACGATACAGGGGGACACTGAAGCTTTCTTT. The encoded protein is CAWTIQGDTEAFF.

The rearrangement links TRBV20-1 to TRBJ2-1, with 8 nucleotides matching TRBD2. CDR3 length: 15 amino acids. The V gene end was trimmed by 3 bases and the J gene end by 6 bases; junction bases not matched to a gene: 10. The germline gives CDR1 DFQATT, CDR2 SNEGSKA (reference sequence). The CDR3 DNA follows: TGCAGTGCTAGTCCCCCGGGGGGGCTAGCCAATGAGCAGTTCTTC. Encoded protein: CSASPPGGLANEQFF.

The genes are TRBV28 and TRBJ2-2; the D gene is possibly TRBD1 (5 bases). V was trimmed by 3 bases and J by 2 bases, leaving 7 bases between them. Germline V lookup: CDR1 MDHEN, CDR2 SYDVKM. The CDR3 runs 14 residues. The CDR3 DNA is TGTGCCAGCAGTTTTCAGGGAAACACCGGGGAGCTGTTTTTT. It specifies CASSFQGNTGELFF.

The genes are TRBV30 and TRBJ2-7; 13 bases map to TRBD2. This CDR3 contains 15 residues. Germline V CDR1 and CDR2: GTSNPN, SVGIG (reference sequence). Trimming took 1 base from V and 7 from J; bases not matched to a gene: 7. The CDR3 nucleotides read TGTGCCTGGAGTGGACTAGCGGGAGGATATGGGGAGCAGTACTTC. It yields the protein CAWSGLAGGYGEQYF. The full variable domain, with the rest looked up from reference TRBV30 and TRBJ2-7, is SQTIHQWPATLVQPVGSPLSLECTVEGTSNPNLYWYRQAAGRGLQLLFYSVGIGQISSEVPQNLSASRPQDRQFILSSKKLLLSDSGFYLCAWSGLAGGYGEQYFGPGTRLTVT.

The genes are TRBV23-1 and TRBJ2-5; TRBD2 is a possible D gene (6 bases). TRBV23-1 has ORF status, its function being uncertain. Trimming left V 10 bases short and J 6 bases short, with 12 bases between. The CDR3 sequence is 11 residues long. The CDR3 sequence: CAIRGGKTQYF. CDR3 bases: TGCGCCATCCGGGGAGGAAAGACCCAGTACTTC.

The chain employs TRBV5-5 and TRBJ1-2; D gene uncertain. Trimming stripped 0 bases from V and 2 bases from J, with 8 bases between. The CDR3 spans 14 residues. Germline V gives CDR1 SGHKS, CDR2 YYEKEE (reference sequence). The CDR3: CASSLVPGNYGYTF. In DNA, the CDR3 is TGTGCCAGCAGCTTGGTCCCGGGGAACTATGGCTACACCTTC.

The CDR3 here is CASSPGTSTDTQYF. The CDR3 DNA is TGTGCCAGCAGCCCGGGGACTAGCACAGATACGCAGTATTTT. The rearrangement joins TRBV7-2 to TRBJ2-3, with a possible D match to TRBD2 (6 bases). The CDR3 contains 14 residues. The V end lost 5 bases, the J end lost 0 bases, and 9 bases lay between the germline ends. The germline V gene encodes CDR1 SGHTA and CDR2 FQGNSA.

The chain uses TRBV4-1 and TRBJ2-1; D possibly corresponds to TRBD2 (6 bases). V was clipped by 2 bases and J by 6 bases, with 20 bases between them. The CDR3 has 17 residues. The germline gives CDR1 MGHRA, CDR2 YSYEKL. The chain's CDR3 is CASSQPTVTSFGNEQFF. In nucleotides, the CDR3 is TGCGCCAGCAGCCAACCGACGGTGACTAGTTTCGGCAATGAGCAGTTCTTC.

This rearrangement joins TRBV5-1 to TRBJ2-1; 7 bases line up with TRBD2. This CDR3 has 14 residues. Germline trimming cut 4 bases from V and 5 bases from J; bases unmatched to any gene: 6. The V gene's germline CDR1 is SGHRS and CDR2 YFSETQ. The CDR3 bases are TGCGCCAGCAGCCCTCGGCTAGCGGACAATGAGCAGTTCTTC. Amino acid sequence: CASSPRLADNEQFF.

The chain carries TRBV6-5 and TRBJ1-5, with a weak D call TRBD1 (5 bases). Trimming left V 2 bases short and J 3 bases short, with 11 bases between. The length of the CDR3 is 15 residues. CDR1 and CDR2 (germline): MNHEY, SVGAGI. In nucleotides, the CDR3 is TGTGCCAGCAGTTACCCCGGACAACTCAATCAGCCCCAGCATTTT. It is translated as CASSYPGQLNQPQHF.

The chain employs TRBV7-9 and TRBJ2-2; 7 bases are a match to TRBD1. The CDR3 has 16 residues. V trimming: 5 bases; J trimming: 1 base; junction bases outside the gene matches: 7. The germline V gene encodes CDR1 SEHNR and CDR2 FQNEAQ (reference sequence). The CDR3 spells CASSLRQGVNTGELFF. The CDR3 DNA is TGTGCCAGCAGCCTAAGGCAGGGGGTGAACACCGGGGAGCTGTTTTTT. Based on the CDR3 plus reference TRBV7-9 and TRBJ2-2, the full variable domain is DTGVSQNPRHKITKRGQNVTFRCDPISEHNRLYWYRQTLGQGPEFLTYFQNEAQLEKSRLLSDRFSAERPKGSFSTLEIQRTEQGDSAMYLCASSLRQGVNTGELFFGEGSRLTVL.

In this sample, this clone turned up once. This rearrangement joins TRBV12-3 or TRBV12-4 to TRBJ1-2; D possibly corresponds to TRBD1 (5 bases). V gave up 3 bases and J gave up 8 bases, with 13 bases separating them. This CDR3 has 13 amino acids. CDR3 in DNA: TGTGCCAGCAGTTTGGGCAGGGTGGGCGGCTACACCTTC. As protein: CASSLGRVGGYTF.

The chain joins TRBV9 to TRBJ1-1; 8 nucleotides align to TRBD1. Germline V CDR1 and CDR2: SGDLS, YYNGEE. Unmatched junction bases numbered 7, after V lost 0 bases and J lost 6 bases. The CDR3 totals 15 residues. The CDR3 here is CASSVVGQGYAEAFF. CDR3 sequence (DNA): TGTGCCAGCAGCGTAGTAGGACAGGGCTACGCTGAAGCTTTCTTT.

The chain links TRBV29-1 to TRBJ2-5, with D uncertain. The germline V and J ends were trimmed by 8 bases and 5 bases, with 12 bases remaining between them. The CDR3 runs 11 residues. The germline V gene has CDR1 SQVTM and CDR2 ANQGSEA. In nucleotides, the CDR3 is TGCAGCTCCCTCTACGCCGAGACCCAGTACTTC. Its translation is CSSLYAETQYF. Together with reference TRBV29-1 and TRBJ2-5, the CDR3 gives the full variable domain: SAVISQKPSRDICQRGTSLTIQCQVDSQVTMMFWYRQQPGQSLTLIATANQGSEATYESGFVIDKFPISRPNLTFSTLTVSNMSPEDSSIYLCSSLYAETQYFGPGTRLLVL.

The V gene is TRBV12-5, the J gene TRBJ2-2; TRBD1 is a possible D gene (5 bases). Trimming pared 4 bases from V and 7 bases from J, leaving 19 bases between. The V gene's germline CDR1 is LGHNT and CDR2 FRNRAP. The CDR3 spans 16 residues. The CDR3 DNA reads TGTGCTAGTGGTTGGACAAATTTCGCCCCTAGCGGGGAGCTGTTTTTT. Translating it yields CASGWTNFAPSGELFF.

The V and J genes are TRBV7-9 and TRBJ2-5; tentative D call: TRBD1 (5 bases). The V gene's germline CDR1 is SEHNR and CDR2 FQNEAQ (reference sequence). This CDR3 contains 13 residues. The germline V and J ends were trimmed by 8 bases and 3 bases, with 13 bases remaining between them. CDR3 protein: CASVFTGEETQYF. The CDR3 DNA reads TGTGCCAGCGTTTTTACAGGTGAAGAGACCCAGTACTTC.

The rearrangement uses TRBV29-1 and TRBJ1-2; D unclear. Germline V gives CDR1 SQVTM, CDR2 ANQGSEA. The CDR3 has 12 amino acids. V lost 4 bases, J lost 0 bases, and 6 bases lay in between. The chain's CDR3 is CSVVRANYGYTF. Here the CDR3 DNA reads TGCAGCGTTGTAAGAGCTAACTATGGCTACACCTTC.

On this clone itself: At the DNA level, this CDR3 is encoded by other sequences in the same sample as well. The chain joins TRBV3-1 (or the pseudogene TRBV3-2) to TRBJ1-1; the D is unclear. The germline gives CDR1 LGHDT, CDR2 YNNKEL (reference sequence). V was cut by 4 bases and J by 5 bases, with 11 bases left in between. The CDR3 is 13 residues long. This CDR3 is CASSRIGGTEAFF. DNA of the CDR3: TGTGCCAGCAGCCGAATCGGAGGAACTGAAGCTTTCTTT.

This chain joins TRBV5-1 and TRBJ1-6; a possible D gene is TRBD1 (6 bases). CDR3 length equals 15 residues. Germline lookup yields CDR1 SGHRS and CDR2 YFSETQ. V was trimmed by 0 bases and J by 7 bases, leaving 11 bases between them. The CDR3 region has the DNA TGCGCCAGCAGCTTGGATCGGGGGGCAAATTCACCCCTCCACTTT. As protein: CASSLDRGANSPLHF. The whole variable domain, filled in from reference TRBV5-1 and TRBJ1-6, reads KAGVTQTPRYLIKTRGQQVTLSCSPISGHRSVSWYQQTPGQGLQFLFEYFSETQRNKGNFPGRFSGRQFSNSRSEMNVSTLELGDSALYLCASSLDRGANSPLHFGNGTRLTVT.

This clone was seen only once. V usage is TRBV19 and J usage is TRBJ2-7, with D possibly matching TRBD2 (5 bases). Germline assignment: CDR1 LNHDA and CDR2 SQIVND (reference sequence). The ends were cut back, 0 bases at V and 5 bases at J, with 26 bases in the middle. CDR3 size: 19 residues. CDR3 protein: CASSIDVSGKVGGSDEQYF. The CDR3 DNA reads TGTGCCAGTAGTATAGATGTAAGTGGGAAGGTAGGAGGTTCGGACGAGCAGTACTTC.

In DNA form, the CDR3 reads TGTGCCAGCAGATCACCGAGGGCGCCAAACACTGAAGCTTTCTTT. Protein: CASRSPRAPNTEAFF. J is TRBJ1-1 and V is TRBV28; the D is unclear. This CDR3 is 15 amino acids long. Trimming left V 6 bases short and J 2 bases short, with 16 bases between. Per germline, CDR1 MDHEN and CDR2 SYDVKM.

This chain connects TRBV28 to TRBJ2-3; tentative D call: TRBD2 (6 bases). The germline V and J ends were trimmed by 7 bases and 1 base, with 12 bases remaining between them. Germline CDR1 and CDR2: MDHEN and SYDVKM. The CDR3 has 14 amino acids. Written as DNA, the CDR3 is TGTGCCAGCAAGGTAGCGGAGGGCACAGATACGCAGTATTTT. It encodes CASKVAEGTDTQYF.

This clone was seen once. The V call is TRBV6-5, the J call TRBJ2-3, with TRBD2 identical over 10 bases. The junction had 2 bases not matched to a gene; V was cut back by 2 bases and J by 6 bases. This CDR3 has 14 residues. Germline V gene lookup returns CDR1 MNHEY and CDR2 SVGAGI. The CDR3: CASSYSGRGDTQYF. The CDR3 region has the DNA TGTGCCAGCAGTTACAGCGGGAGGGGGGATACGCAGTATTTT.